This T cell receptor beta chain came from a study of T cell responses to AZD1222 COVID-19 vaccine. CDR3 length: 13 residues. Looked up from germline, CDR1 is MGHRA and CDR2 is YSYEKL. Trimming took off 0 bases at V and 6 bases at J, with 8 bases between the two ends. Repertoires were generated with immunoSEQ multiplex PCR, while TCRdb's copy carries only in-frame clones and drops some. The sample shows some 130,000 clones, 85% to 95% of them seen only once. The sequence derives from an adult who received the AZD1222 COVID-19 vaccine. Source: peripheral blood, taken 28 days after the second AZD1222 dose. The chain links TRBV4-1 to TRBJ1-1, with a tentative D call TRBD1 (6 bases). The CDR3 protein is CASSQDGGAEAFF. The CDR3 bases are TGCGCCAGCAGCCAAGACGGGGGCGCTGAAGCTTTCTTT.